Included here is one T cell receptor (beta chain) sequence, with context. These data are taken from a study of blood T cell repertoires in COVID-19. Using immunoSEQ multiplex PCR, the repertoire was profiled, and TCRdb retains in-frame clones only, with some absent. The sample lists over 250,000 clones, roughly 80% seen once, with about 5% in the top ten. The CDR3 length is 21 residues. Participants had their cohort set by participant-reported clinical history. Individuals in the exposed group had encountered a COVID-19 case within 2 weeks preceding study entry. This TCR derives from a middle-aged man who had been exposed to COVID-19. What was sequenced was PBMCs or T cells enriched from blood (not recorded which). The chain couples TRBV21-1 to TRBJ2-1; TRBD1, the D gene given by the table, was not confirmed from the DNA. TRBV21-1 is marked as a pseudogene. The DNA of the CDR3 is TGTGCCAGCAGCAACGGAGAATCATGGACAGGGTTCCGCGGGAAGCGCAATGAGCAGTTCTTC. Translation: CASSNGESWTGFRGKRNEQFF.